These 19 T cell receptor beta chains share one sample of origin, sequenced in a study of identical twins. TCRdb reprocessed the 5' RACE reads via MiXCR and lists one record per CDR3 protein. This sample carries approximately 470,000 distinct CDR3 sequences, approximately 15% of them seen once, and the ten largest clones take 0.4% to 0.55%. Separately, the same data were catalogued under a study of yellow fever vaccine responses in identical twins.

Sequenced input: CD4+ T cells sorted from blood. These receptors all stem from a woman younger than 35 in good health.

The table lists this clonotype with a few counts. The chain has TRBV12-3 or TRBV12-4 and TRBJ2-2; 8 bases are a match to TRBD1. This CDR3 is 16 amino acids long. V lost 7 bases to trimming and J lost 4 bases; unmatched junction nucleotides: 11. CDR3: CASTLGQGAGTGELFF. CDR3 nucleotides: TGTGCCAGCACCCTAGGGCAGGGGGCCGGCACCGGGGAGCTGTTTTTT.

This clonotype occurred a few times. The chain couples TRBV20-1 to TRBJ2-1; 9 bases match TRBD2. The CDR3 spans 15 residues. The V segment lost 3 bases and the J segment 3 bases; nucleotides outside the gene matches: 6. Germline V gives CDR1 DFQATT, CDR2 SNEGSKA (reference sequence). CDR3 DNA sequence: TGCAGTGCTAGGGTTCTAGCGGGGATCTACAATGAGCAGTTCTTC. This sequence encodes CSARVLAGIYNEQFF.

CDR3 in amino acids: CASSQGAKVGTANNEQFF. DNA of the CDR3: TGTGCCAGCAGCCAAGGTGCTAAGGTTGGGACTGCCAACAATGAGCAGTTCTTC. The gene calls are TRBV4-2 and TRBJ2-1, with D possibly matching TRBD2 (6 bases). Germline CDR1 is LGHNA and CDR2 is YNFKEQ. V dropped 1 base and J dropped 5 bases, with 21 bases sitting between them. The CDR3 is 18 amino acids.

This clonotype was detected many times. CDR3 amino acids: CASSAFLSELGEQFF. CDR3 DNA: TGTGCCAGCAGTGCCTTTTTGTCGGAATTGGGTGAGCAGTTCTTC. V is TRBV2 and J is TRBJ2-1; D remains ambiguous. V lost 4 bases to trimming and J lost 9 bases, with 19 bases between them. The CDR3 covers 15 residues. CDR1 SNHLY and CDR2 FYNNEI come from the germline V gene.

This clonotype was counted at least ten times. The chain couples TRBV29-1 to TRBJ2-7, with 7 bases fitting TRBD2. The CDR3 is 13 amino acids. The J segment lost 2 bases and the V segment lost 7 bases, leaving 8 bases of the junction unmatched. Germline CDR1 and CDR2: SQVTM and ANQGSEA. CDR3 sequence (DNA): TGCAGCGCCCGAGGCGGGAGAACCTACGAGCAGTACTTC. It encodes CSARGGRTYEQYF.

This clonotype has at least ten counts. The V and J genes are TRBV7-9 and TRBJ2-5; 8 bases fit TRBD2. V shed 5 bases and J 3 bases; nucleotides not matched to a gene: 5. Per germline, CDR1 SEHNR and CDR2 FQNEAQ (reference sequence). The CDR3 is 14 amino acids. Here the CDR3 reads CASSSGGTEETQYF. Written as DNA, the CDR3 is TGTGCCAGCAGCAGCGGGGGAACCGAAGAGACCCAGTACTTC.

In its sample, this clonotype was seen a few times. The chain uses TRBV5-1 and TRBJ2-5, with D perhaps TRBD2 (6 bases). V was shortened by 4 bases and J by 5 bases, with 15 bases between the two germline ends. The CDR3 has 14 residues. Germline-derived CDR1 and CDR2 are SGHRS and YFSETQ. The CDR3 sequence is CASSPGVLLETQYF. CDR3 nucleotides: TGCGCCAGCAGCCCGGGGGTCCTTTTGGAGACCCAGTACTTC. Full variable domain (remainder filled in from reference TRBV5-1 and TRBJ2-5): KAGVTQTPRYLIKTRGQQVTLSCSPISGHRSVSWYQQTPGQGLQFLFEYFSETQRNKGNFPGRFSGRQFSNSRSEMNVSTLELGDSALYLCASSPGVLLETQYFGPGTRLLVL.

This clonotype was found a few times. V gene TRBV11-3 combines with J gene TRBJ2-2; the D is unclear. CDR3 size: 16 residues. V dropped 2 bases and J dropped 0 bases, with 10 bases sitting between them. Germline CDR1 SGHNT, CDR2 YENEEA. The CDR3 DNA reads as TGTGCCAGCAGCTTAATCCTGGGCCCGAACACCGGGGAGCTGTTTTTT. This translates into CASSLILGPNTGELFF.

This clonotype was observed a few times. The V call is TRBV5-5, the J call TRBJ1-2; D not certain. CDR1 is SGHKS, CDR2 YYEKEE, per germline (reference sequence). The CDR3 loop spans 14 amino acids. V lost 0 bases and J lost 5, with 11 bases in between. The DNA for the CDR3 is TGTGCCAGCAGCTTGGCAGGTCGCGGGTATGGCTACACCTTC. Its translation is CASSLAGRGYGYTF.

This clonotype was seen a handful of times. The rearrangement uses TRBV5-1 and TRBJ2-5, with 7 bases matching TRBD1. Germline V lookup: CDR1 SGHRS, CDR2 YFSETQ. V lost 4 bases, J lost 5 bases, and 8 bases stayed unmatched. This CDR3 is built from 14 residues. For the CDR3, the DNA is TGCGCCAGCAGCCCAGGAACAGGGGTGGAGACCCAGTACTTC. Translating it yields CASSPGTGVETQYF.

The chain couples TRBV12-3 or TRBV12-4 to TRBJ2-7; no clear D gene. CDR3 size: 13 residues. V gave up 3 bases and J gave up 2 bases, with 8 bases separating them. The CDR3 nucleotides read TGTGCCAGCAGTTTGCTTGGGGCCTACGAGCAGTACTTC. It translates to CASSLLGAYEQYF.

The V gene is TRBV3-1, the J gene TRBJ2-3, with D unresolved. V dropped 1 base and J dropped 9 bases, with 11 bases sitting between them. In germline, CDR1 is LGHDT, CDR2 YNNKEL (reference sequence). The CDR3 is 13 amino acids. The CDR3, as DNA: TGTGCCAGCAGCCAAGTTGTTGTTTCCACGCAGTATTTT. This translates into CASSQVVVSTQYF.

The chain combines TRBV14 with TRBJ2-7; a possible D gene is TRBD1 (5 bases). V lost 3 bases to trimming and J lost 6 bases, with 9 bases between them. This CDR3 comprises 12 residues. Germline lookup yields CDR1 SGHDN and CDR2 FVKESK. This CDR3 is CASSHQGREQYF. For the CDR3, the DNA is TGTGCCAGCAGCCACCAGGGTCGCGAGCAGTACTTC.

This clonotype was seen a few times. The chain has TRBV12-3 or TRBV12-4 and TRBJ2-3; D unclear. Trimming left V 3 bases short and J 6 bases short, with 13 bases between. The CDR3 runs to 14 residues. The CDR3 sequence: CASSLTSPEDTQYF. CDR3 nucleotides: TGTGCCAGCAGTTTGACCTCCCCAGAGGATACGCAGTATTTT.

This clonotype has only a few counts. V gene TRBV2 combines with J gene TRBJ1-2; D uncertain. This CDR3 is 12 amino acids long. Trimming removed 4 bases at V and 7 bases at J, with 10 bases between. CDR1 and CDR2 (germline): SNHLY, FYNNEI. In nucleotides, the CDR3 is TGTGCCAGCAGTGGCCAAGCCCTTGGCTACACCTTC. It specifies CASSGQALGYTF.

A few counts support this clonotype. The rearrangement joins TRBV3-1 to TRBJ2-6; D not certain. CDR1 LGHDT and CDR2 YNNKEL come from the germline V gene (reference sequence). V lost 0 bases to trimming and J lost 3 bases, with 3 bases between them. The CDR3 length is 14 residues. In DNA, the CDR3 is TGTGCCAGCAGCCAAGAGGGTGGGGCCAACGTCCTGACTTTC. Its protein product is CASSQEGGANVLTF.

In this sample, this clonotype turned up many times. V and J are TRBV7-4 and TRBJ2-5; TRBD1 matches at 8 bases. From germline, CDR1 is SGHVT and CDR2 SQSDAQ. This CDR3 comprises 13 residues. Unmatched junction bases numbered 0, after V lost 2 bases and J lost 4 bases. CDR3 in amino acids: CASSLQGAETQYF. CDR3 nucleotide sequence: TGTGCCAGCAGCTTACAGGGGGCAGAGACCCAGTACTTC.

Ten or more counts support this clonotype. The chain joins TRBV3-1 to TRBJ1-5; D remains unclear. Germline loops: CDR1 LGHDT, CDR2 YNNKEL (reference sequence). The length of the CDR3 is 14 residues. Trimming cost V 1 base and J 3 bases, with 7 bases left between them. For the CDR3, the DNA is TGTGCCAGCAGCCAAGGGTTCGCCAATCAGCCCCAGCATTTT. It yields the protein CASSQGFANQPQHF. The variable domain in full, completed from reference TRBV3-1 and TRBJ1-5, reads DTAVSQTPKYLVTQMGNDKSIKCEQNLGHDTMYWYKQDSKKFLKIMFSYNNKELIINETVPNRFSPKSPDKAHLNLHINSLELGDSAVYFCASSQGFANQPQHFGDGTRLSIL.

This clonotype was found a few times. With a much larger clone just one base away, this may be a read error. V gene TRBV12-3 or TRBV12-4 combines with J gene TRBJ2-7; 8 bases are a match to TRBD2. The trim removed 6 bases at V and 0 bases at J, leaving 4 bases unmatched. CDR3 length: 14 residues. Here the CDR3 DNA reads TGTGCCAGCAGCCGTAGCGGGACCTCCTACGAGCAGTACTTC. Residues: CASSRSGTSYEQYF.